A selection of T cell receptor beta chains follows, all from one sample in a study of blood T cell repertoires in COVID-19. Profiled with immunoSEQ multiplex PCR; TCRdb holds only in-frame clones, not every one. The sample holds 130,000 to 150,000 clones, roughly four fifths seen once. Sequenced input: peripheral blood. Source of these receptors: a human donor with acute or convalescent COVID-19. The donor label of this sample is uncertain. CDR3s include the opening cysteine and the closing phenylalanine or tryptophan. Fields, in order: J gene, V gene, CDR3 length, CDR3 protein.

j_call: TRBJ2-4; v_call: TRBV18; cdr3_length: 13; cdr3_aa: CASSLSTGNIQYF
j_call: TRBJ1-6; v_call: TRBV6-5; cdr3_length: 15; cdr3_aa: CASSPGTGSVGALHF
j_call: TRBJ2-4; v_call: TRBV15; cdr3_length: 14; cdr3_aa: CATSRGGGPNIQYF
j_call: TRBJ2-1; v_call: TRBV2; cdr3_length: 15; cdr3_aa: CASSAFGTSEGEQFF
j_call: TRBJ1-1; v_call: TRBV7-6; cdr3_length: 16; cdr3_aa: CASSLGTASLNTEAFF
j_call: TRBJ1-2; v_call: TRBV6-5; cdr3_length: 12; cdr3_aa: CASRSDRVGYTF
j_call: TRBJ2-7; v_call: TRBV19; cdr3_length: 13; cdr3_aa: CASSIGLEVEQYF
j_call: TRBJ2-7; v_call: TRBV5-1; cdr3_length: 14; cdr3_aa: CASSFDRGAYEQYF
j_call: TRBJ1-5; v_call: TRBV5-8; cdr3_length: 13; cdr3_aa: CASSLDISQPQHF
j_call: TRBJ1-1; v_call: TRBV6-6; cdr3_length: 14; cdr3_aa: CASRPPGDNTEAFF
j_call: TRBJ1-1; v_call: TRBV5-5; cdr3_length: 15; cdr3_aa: CASSPPSGSNTEAFF
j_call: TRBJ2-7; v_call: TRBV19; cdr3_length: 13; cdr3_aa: CASSREGGYEQYF
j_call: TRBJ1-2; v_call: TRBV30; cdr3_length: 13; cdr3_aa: CAWRTGGNYGYTF
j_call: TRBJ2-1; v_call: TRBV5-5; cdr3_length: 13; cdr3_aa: CASSGSGGNEQFF
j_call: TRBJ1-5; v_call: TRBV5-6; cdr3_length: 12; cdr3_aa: CASSSGTQPQHF
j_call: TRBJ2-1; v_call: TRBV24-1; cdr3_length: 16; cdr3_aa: CATSDRTSGKDNEQFF
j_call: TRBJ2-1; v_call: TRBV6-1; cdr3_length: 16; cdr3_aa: CASSGLDRALRGEQFF
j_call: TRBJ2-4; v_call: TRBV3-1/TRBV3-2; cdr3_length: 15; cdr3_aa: CASSQAGGLGNIQYF
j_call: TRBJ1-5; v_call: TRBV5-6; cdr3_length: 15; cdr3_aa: CASSLGTGSRQPQHF
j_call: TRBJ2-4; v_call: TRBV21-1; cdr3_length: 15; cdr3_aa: CASGGQGLAKNIQYF
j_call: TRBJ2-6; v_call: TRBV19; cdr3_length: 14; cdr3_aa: CASSEGAGANVLTF
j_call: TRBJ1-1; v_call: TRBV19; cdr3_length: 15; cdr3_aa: CASSSTRAMNTEAFF
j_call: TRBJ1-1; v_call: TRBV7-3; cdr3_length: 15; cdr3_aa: CASSREPTANTEAFF
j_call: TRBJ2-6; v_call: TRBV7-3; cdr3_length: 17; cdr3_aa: CASSARDRVSGANVLTF
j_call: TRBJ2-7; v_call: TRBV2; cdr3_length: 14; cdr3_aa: CASRTSGGSYEQYF
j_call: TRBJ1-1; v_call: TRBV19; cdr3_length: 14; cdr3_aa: CASSPKTSNTEAFF
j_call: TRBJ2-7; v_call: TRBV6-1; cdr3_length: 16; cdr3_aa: CASSDFRASGGYEQYF
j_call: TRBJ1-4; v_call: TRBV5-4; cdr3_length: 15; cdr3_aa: CASSGRDATNEKLFF
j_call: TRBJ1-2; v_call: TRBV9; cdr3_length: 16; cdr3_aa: CASSVGDREANYGYTF
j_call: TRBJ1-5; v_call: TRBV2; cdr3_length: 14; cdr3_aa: CASSTGQGNQPQHF
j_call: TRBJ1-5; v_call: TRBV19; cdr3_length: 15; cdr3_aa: CASKRGKYSNQPQHF